This T cell receptor beta chain came from a study of shared clonotypes between healthy human individuals. This CDR3 spans 15 amino acids. With 2 bases removed from V and 0 bases from J, the gap between germline ends came to 11 bases. Germline CDR1 SQVTM, CDR2 ANQGSEA. Here immunoSEQ multiplex PCR was the method, and the copy in TCRdb shows in-frame clones only, minus some. In the table there are about 2.1 million clones, just under 95% of which are singletons. Positively selected for CCR7, the CD45RO-negative cells used as naive CD8 cells excluded terminally differentiated effector memory CD45RA+ cells.

The sequencing input was naive CD8+ T cells from PBMCs. The V and J genes are TRBV29-1 and TRBJ2-1; D possibly corresponds to TRBD1 (5 bases). This receptor was taken from a young man in good health. Some clones in this sample may be carry-over from other donors' samples. The CDR3 DNA reads TGCAGCGTTGAACAGGGCCAACGCTCCTACAATGAGCAGTTCTTC. It encodes CSVEQGQRSYNEQFF.